This passage covers 21 T cell receptor beta chains from one sample sequenced in a study of T-cell reconstitution after alpha-beta-depleted transplantation in children. TCRbeta library construction was performed incorporating unique molecular identifiers. TCRdb reprocessed the PCR reads via MiXCR and lists one record per CDR3 protein. The sample records approximately 400,000 distinct CDR3 sequences, approximately 11% being singletons. This material consisted of PBMCs from the stem cell graft donor, taken from the stem cell graft. The receptors stem from a human donor who donated a stem cell graft to a child with acute myeloid leukemia.

The table lists this clonotype with many counts. The chain uses TRBV20-1 and TRBJ2-5; D is perhaps TRBD2 (6 bases). From germline, CDR1 is DFQATT and CDR2 SNEGSKA (reference sequence). Trimming cost V 2 bases and J 2 bases, with 12 bases left between them. The CDR3 is 14 residues long. CDR3 protein: CSARTTGGQETQYF. The DNA of the CDR3 is TGCAGTGCTAGAACTACCGGGGGACAAGAGACCCAGTACTTC.

The chain recombines TRBV19 with TRBJ1-1, with 8 bases matching TRBD1. In germline, CDR1 is LNHDA, CDR2 SQIVND (reference sequence). With V trimmed by 0 bases and J by 0 bases, 3 bases remained unmatched. The CDR3 sequence is 16 residues long. The CDR3 is CASSIDWTGLNTEAFF. For the CDR3, the DNA is TGTGCCAGTAGTATAGACTGGACAGGGTTGAACACTGAAGCTTTCTTT.

This clonotype was observed a handful of times. This rearrangement joins TRBV21-1 to TRBJ1-5. TRBV21-1 is a listed pseudogene. This CDR3 spans 17 amino acids. CDR3 amino acids: CASTTRRWGNSNQPQHF. DNA for the CDR3: TGTGCCAGCACTACAAGACGGTGGGGCAATAGCAATCAGCCCCAGCATTTT.

The sample holds a few counts of this clonotype. The chain joins TRBV4-2 to TRBJ2-4; a weak D match, TRBD2 (5 bases). The ends were cut back, 2 bases at V and 0 bases at J, with 14 bases in the middle. The CDR3 length is 17 residues. Germline-derived CDR1 and CDR2 are LGHNA and YNFKEQ. The CDR3 sequence: CASSQQAGVLAKNIQYF. CDR3 coding DNA: TGTGCCAGCAGCCAACAAGCCGGGGTTCTAGCCAAAAACATTCAGTACTTC.

A single count supports this clonotype. The J gene is TRBJ2-2, the V gene TRBV7-6; perhaps TRBD2 as D (7 bases). The CDR3 consists of 16 residues. Germline lookup yields CDR1 SGHVS and CDR2 FNYEAQ. Trimming stripped 5 bases from V and 4 bases from J, with 17 bases between. The CDR3 nucleotides read TGTGCCAGCAGCCCCCCGATGGGGGGGCCCACCGGGGAGCTGTTTTTT. The encoded protein is CASSPPMGGPTGELFF.

In this sample, this clonotype turned up a few times. The V and J genes are TRBV6-2 or TRBV6-3 and TRBJ2-2; TRBD2 might be the D (5 bases). Germline V gives CDR1 MNHEY, CDR2 SVGEGT. The ends were cut back, 4 bases at V and 6 bases at J, with 12 bases in the middle. This CDR3 spans 14 amino acids. Here the CDR3 DNA reads TGTGCCAGCAGTTTGGCGGGTTGGGCCGGGGAGCTGTTTTTT. Its protein product is CASSLAGWAGELFF.

This clonotype came up a few times. The V call is TRBV6-1, the J call TRBJ1-5, with D maybe TRBD1 (5 bases). The germline gives CDR1 MNHNS, CDR2 SASEGT. The length of the CDR3 is 14 residues. Trimming removed 6 bases from V and 7 bases from J, with 16 bases in between. The CDR3 loop is CASSLYFTGQPQHF. The DNA for the CDR3 is TGTGCCAGCAGCCTTTATTTCACAGGACAGCCCCAGCATTTT.

V and J are TRBV12-3 or TRBV12-4 and TRBJ2-1; D could derive from TRBD1 or TRBD2 (5 bases each). Trimming took off 5 bases at V and 1 base at J, with 12 bases between the two ends. The CDR3 is 15 amino acids. In nucleotides, the CDR3 is TGTGCCAGCAGTGAACCGGGGCAGTCCTACAATGAGCAGTTCTTC. Translating it yields CASSEPGQSYNEQFF.

This clonotype has a count of ten or more. V and J are TRBV9 and TRBJ2-1; D is perhaps TRBD2 (6 bases). V dropped 3 bases and J dropped 4 bases, with 14 bases sitting between them. The CDR3 extends over 15 amino acids. The V gene's germline CDR1 is SGDLS and CDR2 YYNGEE. The CDR3 nucleotides are TGTGCCAGCAGCGCGGGACTGGCCACGTACAATGAGCAGTTCTTC. As protein: CASSAGLATYNEQFF.

There are many counts of this clonotype. The V call is TRBV12-3 or TRBV12-4, the J call TRBJ2-7; D is possibly TRBD2 (5 bases). V lost 4 bases and J 7 bases, leaving 14 bases between the germline ends. There are 13 residues in the CDR3. CDR3 coding DNA: TGTGCCAGCAGTTCGCGGGTCTCTAGGGAGCAGTACTTC. Amino acid sequence: CASSSRVSREQYF.

This clonotype was detected a few times. The rearrangement uses TRBV6-5 and TRBJ2-7; possibly TRBD2 for D (5 bases). The CDR3 runs to 15 residues. Trimming removed 0 bases at V and 7 bases at J, with 16 bases between. The germline V gene encodes CDR1 MNHEY and CDR2 SVGAGI. The CDR3 here is CASSYSVRAPGEQYF. The CDR3 region has the DNA TGTGCCAGCAGTTACTCGGTTCGGGCCCCGGGGGAGCAGTACTTC.

This clonotype was seen a handful of times. The chain uses TRBV18 and TRBJ2-7; 12 nucleotides line up with TRBD2. The CDR3 sequence is 15 residues long. Germline trimming cut 3 bases from V and 3 bases from J; bases unmatched to any gene: 3. Germline V gene data show CDR1 as KGHSH and CDR2 as LQKENI. CDR3: CASSPTSGSVYEQYF. The CDR3 DNA reads as TGTGCCAGCTCACCGACTAGCGGGAGTGTCTACGAGCAGTACTTC.

This clonotype has a count of ten or more. The chain uses TRBV6-5 and TRBJ2-5, with D perhaps matching TRBD2 (5 bases). The V gene's germline CDR1 is MNHEY and CDR2 SVGAGI. This CDR3 has 13 amino acids. Trimming pared 7 bases from V and 7 bases from J, leaving 16 bases between. CDR3 sequence reads: CASTADSMGTQYF. The DNA for the CDR3 is TGTGCCAGCACCGCGGACTCGATGGGGACCCAGTACTTC.

The chain employs TRBV6-2 or TRBV6-3 and TRBJ2-1; 9 nucleotides match TRBD1. Trimming removed 4 bases from V and 2 bases from J; junction bases left unmatched: 6. The V gene's germline CDR1 is MNHEY and CDR2 SVGEGT. There are 16 residues in the CDR3. CDR3 amino acids: CASSSLDRGTYNEQFF. The CDR3 DNA reads as TGTGCCAGCAGTTCCCTGGACAGGGGAACCTACAATGAGCAGTTCTTC.

This chain links TRBV29-1 with TRBJ1-2; 9 bases fit TRBD1. V was pared by 7 bases and J by 1 base, with 4 bases of the junction left unmatched. CDR3 size: 13 residues. Germline values: CDR1 SQVTM, CDR2 ANQGSEA. In DNA, the CDR3 is TGCAGCGGGGGGACAGGGATTAACTATGGCTACACCTTC. It specifies CSGGTGINYGYTF.

This chain's CDR3 is CATSRPASSGIQYF. In DNA, the CDR3 is TGTGCCACCAGCAGACCGGCCAGTTCAGGGATTCAGTACTTC. The rearrangement links TRBV15 to TRBJ2-4; TRBD1 is a possible D gene (5 bases). V lost 2 bases, J lost 10 bases, and 15 bases lay in between. CDR3 length: 14 amino acids. CDR1 is LNHNV, CDR2 YYDKDF, per germline (reference sequence).

This clonotype has only a few counts. V and J are TRBV6-5 and TRBJ2-7, with 14 bases fitting TRBD2. Germline V gene lookup returns CDR1 MNHEY and CDR2 SVGAGI. V shed 2 bases and J 9 bases; nucleotides not matched to a gene: 6. This CDR3 contains 15 residues. The CDR3 here is CASSYGTSGSLGQYF. CDR3 sequence (DNA): TGTGCCAGCAGTTACGGGACTAGCGGGAGTCTAGGGCAGTACTTC.

This clonotype has at least ten counts. This chain joins TRBV7-2 and TRBJ2-7; D may be TRBD1 (6 bases). The CDR3 covers 14 residues. The V end was cut by 5 bases, the J end by 6 bases, with 17 bases between. The germline V gene encodes CDR1 SGHTA and CDR2 FQGNSA. CDR3 amino acids: CASSPGTRAAEQYF. Written as DNA, the CDR3 is TGTGCCAGCAGCCCCGGGACAAGGGCCGCCGAGCAGTACTTC.

This clonotype was counted at least ten times. V usage is TRBV12-3 or TRBV12-4 and J usage is TRBJ2-3; D gene ambiguous. The CDR3 totals 14 residues. V lost 3 bases, J lost 1 base, and 8 bases lay in between. The CDR3 sequence: CASSFLRGTDTQYF. The DNA for the CDR3 is TGTGCCAGCAGTTTTCTTCGGGGCACAGATACGCAGTATTTT.

The rearrangement joins TRBV20-1 to TRBJ2-1; weak D call: TRBD1 (5 bases). Germline V gene lookup returns CDR1 DFQATT and CDR2 SNEGSKA (reference sequence). The CDR3 is made up of 11 amino acids. The V gene lost 3 bases and the J gene lost 8 bases, with 8 bases spanning the gap. The CDR3 DNA follows: TGCAGTGCTAGGCAGGGATATGAGCAGTTCTTC. Its protein is CSARQGYEQFF.

This clonotype was found many times. The chain is built from TRBV5-1 and TRBJ2-5; TRBD2 aligns across 7 bases. The CDR3 spans 14 residues. Trimming at V came to 0 bases and at J to 7 bases, leaving 6 bases not matched to a gene. CDR1 is SGHRS, CDR2 YFSETQ, per germline. DNA of the CDR3: TGCGCCAGCAGCTTGGCTAGCGGTGGGGGGACCCAGTACTTC. It encodes CASSLASGGGTQYF.